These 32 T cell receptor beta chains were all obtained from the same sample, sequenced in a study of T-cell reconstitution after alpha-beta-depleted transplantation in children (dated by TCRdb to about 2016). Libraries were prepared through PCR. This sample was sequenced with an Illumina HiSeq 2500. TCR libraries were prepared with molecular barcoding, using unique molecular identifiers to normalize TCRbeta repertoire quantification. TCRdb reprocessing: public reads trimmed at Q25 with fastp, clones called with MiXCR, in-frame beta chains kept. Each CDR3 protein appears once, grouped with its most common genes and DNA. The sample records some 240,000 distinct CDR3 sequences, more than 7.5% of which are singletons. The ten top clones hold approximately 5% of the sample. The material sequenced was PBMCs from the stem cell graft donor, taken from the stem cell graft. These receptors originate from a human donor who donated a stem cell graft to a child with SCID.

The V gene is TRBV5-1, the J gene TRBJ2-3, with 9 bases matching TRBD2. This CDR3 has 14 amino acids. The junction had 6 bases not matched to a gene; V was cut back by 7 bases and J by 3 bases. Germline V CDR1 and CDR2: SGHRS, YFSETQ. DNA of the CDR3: TGCGCCAGCTGGAGCGGGGGGTTAACAGATACGCAGTATTTT. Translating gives CASWSGGLTDTQYF.

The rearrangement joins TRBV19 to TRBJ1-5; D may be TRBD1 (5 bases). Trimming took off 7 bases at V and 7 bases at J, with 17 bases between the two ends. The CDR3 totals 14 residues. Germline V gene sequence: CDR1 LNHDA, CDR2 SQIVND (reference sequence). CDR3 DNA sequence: TGTGCCAGTATCGGGGGGATGTCCAACCAGCCCCAGCATTTT. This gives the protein CASIGGMSNQPQHF.

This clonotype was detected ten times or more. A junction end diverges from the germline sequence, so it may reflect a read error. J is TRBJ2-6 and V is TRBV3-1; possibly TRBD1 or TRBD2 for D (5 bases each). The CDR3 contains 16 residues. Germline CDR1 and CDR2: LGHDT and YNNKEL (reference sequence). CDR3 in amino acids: CASSQESGGRANVLTF. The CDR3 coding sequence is TGTGCCAGCAGCCAAGAAAGTGGGGGTCGGGCAAACGTCCTGACTTTC.

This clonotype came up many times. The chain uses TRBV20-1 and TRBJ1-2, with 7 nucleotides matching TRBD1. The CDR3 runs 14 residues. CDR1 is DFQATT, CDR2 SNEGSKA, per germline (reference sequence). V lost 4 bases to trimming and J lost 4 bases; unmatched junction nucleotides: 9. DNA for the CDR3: TGCAGTGCTACCTCCGGGACAGCCCGCTATGGCTACACCTTC. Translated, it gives CSATSGTARYGYTF.

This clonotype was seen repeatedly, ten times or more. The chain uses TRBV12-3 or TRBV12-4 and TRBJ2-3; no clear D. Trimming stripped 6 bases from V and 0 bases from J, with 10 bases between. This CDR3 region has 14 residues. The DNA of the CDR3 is TGTGCCAGCAGACCCATCGCTAGCACAGATACGCAGTATTTT. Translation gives CASRPIASTDTQYF.

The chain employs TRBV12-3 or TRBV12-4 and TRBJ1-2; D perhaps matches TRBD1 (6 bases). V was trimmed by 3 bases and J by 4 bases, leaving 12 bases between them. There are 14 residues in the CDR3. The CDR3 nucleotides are TGTGCCAGCAGTTTCGGGGGGCCGGGCTATGGCTACACCTTC. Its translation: CASSFGGPGYGYTF.

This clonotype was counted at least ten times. The CDR3 bases are TGCAGTGCTTACCCGAAGGAGGTTGGGACTGAAGCTTTCTTT. Amino acid sequence: CSAYPKEVGTEAFF. The V gene is TRBV20-1, the J gene TRBJ1-1; D uncertain. The V and J ends lost 5 bases and 5 bases respectively, with 18 bases between them. The CDR3 covers 14 residues. Germline CDR1 reads DFQATT; CDR2 reads SNEGSKA (reference sequence).

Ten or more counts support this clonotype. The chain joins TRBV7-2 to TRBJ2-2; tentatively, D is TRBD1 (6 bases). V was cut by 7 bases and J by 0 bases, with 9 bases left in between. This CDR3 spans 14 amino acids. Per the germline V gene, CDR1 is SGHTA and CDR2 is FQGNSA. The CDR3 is CASTYRANTGELFF. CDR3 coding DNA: TGTGCCAGCACCTACAGGGCGAACACCGGGGAGCTGTTTTTT.

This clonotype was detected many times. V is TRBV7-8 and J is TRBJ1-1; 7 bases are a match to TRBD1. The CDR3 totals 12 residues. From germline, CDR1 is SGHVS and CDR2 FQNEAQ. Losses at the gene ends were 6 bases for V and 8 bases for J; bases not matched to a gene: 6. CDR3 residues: CASSPGQTEAFF. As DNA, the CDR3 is TGTGCCAGCAGTCCGGGACAGACAGAAGCTTTCTTT.

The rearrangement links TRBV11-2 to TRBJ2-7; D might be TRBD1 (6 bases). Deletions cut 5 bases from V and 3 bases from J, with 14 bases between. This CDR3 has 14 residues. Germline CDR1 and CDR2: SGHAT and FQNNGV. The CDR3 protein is CASSPQGTNYEQYF. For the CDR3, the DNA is TGTGCCAGCAGCCCTCAGGGGACCAACTACGAGCAGTACTTC.

The CDR3 DNA sequence: TGTGCCACCAGCAGAGGCCCAGGGTCTGGAAACACCATATATTTT. Protein sequence: CATSRGPGSGNTIYF. The chain uses TRBV15 and TRBJ1-3, with D perhaps TRBD1 (5 bases). The CDR3 consists of 15 residues. V shed 1 base and J shed 1 base, with 8 bases lying between them. Germline-derived CDR1 and CDR2 are LNHNV and YYDKDF (reference sequence).

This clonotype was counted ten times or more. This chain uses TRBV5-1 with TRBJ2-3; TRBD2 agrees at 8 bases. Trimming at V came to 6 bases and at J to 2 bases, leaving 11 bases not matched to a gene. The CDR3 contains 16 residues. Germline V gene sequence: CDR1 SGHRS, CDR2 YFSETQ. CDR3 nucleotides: TGCGCCAGCAAGAGTTCAAGCGGGGGTTCCACAGATACGCAGTATTTT. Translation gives CASKSSSGGSTDTQYF.

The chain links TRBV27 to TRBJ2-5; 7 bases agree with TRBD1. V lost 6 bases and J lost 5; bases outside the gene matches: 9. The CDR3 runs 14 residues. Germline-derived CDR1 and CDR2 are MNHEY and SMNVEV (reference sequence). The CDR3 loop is CASSRGFGSETQYF. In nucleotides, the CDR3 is TGTGCCAGCAGCAGGGGGTTCGGTAGTGAGACCCAGTACTTC.

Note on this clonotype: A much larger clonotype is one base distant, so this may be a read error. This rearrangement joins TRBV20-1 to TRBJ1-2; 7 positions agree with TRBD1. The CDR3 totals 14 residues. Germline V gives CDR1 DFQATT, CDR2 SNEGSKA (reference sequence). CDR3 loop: CSARGQGPGYGYPF. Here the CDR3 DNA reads TGCAGTGCTAGAGGACAGGGCCCCGGCTATGGCTACCCCTTC.

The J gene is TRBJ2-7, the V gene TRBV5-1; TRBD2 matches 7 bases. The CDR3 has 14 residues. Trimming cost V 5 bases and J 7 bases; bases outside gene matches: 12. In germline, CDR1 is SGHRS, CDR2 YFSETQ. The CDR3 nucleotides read TGCGCCAGCAGTCCCAGCCAAGAAGCGGGGGAGCAGTACTTC. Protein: CASSPSQEAGEQYF.

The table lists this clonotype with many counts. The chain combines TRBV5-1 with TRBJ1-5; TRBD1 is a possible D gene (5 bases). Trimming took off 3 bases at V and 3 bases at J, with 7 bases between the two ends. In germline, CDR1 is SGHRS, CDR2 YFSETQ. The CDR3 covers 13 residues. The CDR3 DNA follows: TGCGCCAGCAGCTGGGGACTCAATCAGCCCCAGCATTTT. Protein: CASSWGLNQPQHF.

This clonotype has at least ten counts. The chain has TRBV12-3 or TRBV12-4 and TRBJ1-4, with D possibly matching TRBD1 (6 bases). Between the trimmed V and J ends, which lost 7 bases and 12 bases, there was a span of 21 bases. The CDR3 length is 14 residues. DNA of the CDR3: TGTGCCAGCACCGAAAGGGGACACCTCATGGAACTGTTTTTT. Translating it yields CASTERGHLMELFF.

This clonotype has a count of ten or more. For the CDR3, the DNA is TGCGCCAGCAGCCAAGAGCCCGGGACAGGGGGCGCGGAGGGACTTAATGAAAAACTGTTTTTT. This encodes CASSQEPGTGGAEGLNEKLFF. This chain connects TRBV4-3 to TRBJ1-4, with 12 bases that match TRBD1. The J segment lost 4 bases and the V segment lost 0 bases, leaving 15 bases of the junction unmatched. Germline V CDR1 and CDR2: LGHNA, YSLEER. CDR3 length: 21 residues.

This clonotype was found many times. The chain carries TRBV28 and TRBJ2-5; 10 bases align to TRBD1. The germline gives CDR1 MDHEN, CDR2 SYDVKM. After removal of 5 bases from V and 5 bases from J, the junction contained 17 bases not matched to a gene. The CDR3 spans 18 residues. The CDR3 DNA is TGTGCCAGCAGTCCCGACAGGGGGCGGAAAAAAACAGGGGAGACCCAGTACTTC. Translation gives CASSPDRGRKKTGETQYF.

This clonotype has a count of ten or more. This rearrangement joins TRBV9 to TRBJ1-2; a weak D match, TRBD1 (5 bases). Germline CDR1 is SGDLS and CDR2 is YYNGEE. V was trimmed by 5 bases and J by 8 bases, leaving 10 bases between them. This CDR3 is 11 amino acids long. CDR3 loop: CASRGGDGYTF. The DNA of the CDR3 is TGTGCCAGCAGGGGGGGGGACGGCTACACCTTC.

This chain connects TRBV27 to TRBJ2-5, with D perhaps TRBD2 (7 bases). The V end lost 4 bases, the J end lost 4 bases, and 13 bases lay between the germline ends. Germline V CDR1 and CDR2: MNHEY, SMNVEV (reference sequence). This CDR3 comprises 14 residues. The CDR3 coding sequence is TGTGCCAGCAGTTCCTGGGGGGGCGGAGAGACCCAGTACTTC. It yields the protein CASSSWGGGETQYF.

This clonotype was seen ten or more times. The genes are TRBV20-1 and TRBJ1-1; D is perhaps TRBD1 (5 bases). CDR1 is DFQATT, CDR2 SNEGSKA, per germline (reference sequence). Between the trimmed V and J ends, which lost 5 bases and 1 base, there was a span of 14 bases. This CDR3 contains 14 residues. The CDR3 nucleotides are TGCAGTGCTCAGCCGGGACCGCAGAACACTGAAGCTTTCTTT. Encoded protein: CSAQPGPQNTEAFF.

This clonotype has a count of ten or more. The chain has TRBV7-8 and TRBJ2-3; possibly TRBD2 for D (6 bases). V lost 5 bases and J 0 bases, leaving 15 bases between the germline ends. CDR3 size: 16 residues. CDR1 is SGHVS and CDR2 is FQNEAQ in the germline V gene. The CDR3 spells CASSLSGSLSTDTQYF. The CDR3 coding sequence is TGTGCCAGCAGCCTTAGCGGCTCCCTTAGCACAGATACGCAGTATTTT. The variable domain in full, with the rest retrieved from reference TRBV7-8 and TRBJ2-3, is GAGVSQSPRYKVAKRGQDVALRCDPISGHVSLFWYQQALGQGPEFLTYFQNEAQLDKSGLPSDRFFAERPEGSVSTLKIQRTQQEDSAVYLCASSLSGSLSTDTQYFGPGTRLTVL.

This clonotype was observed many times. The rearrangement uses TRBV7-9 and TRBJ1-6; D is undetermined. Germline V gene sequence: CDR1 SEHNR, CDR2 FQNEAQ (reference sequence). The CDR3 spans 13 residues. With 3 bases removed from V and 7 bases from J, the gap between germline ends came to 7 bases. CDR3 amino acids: CASSLEQNSPLHF. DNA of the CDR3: TGTGCCAGCAGCTTGGAACAGAATTCACCCCTCCACTTT.

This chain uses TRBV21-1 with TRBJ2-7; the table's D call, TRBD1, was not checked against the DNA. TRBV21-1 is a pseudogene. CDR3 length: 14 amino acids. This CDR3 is CASSKVKQGYEQYF. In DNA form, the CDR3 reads TGTGCCAGCAGCAAAGTGAAACAGGGTTACGAGCAGTACTTC.

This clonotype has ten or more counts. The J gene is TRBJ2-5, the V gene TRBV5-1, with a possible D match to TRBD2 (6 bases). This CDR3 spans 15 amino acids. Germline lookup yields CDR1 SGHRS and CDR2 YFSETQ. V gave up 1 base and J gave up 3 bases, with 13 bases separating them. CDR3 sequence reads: CASSLQGTSKETQYF. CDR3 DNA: TGCGCCAGCAGCTTGCAAGGGACTTCGAAAGAGACCCAGTACTTC.

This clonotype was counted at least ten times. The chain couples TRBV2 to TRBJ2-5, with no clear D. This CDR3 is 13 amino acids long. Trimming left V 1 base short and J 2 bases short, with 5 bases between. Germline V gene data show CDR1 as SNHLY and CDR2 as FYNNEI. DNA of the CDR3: TGTGCCAGCAGTGAAGGGCAGCAAGAGACCCAGTACTTC. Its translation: CASSEGQQETQYF.

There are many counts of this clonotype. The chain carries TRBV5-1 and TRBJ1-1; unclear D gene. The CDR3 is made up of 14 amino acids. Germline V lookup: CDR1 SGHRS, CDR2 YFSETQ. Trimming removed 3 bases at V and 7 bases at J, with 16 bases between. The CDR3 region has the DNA TGCGCCAGCAGCTACGGGCCCCAGGAGGGTGAAGCTTTCTTT. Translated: CASSYGPQEGEAFF.

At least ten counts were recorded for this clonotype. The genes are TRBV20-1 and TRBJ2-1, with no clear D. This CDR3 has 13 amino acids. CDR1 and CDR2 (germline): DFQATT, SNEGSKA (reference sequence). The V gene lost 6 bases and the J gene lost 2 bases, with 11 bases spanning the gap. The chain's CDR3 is CSAGEAAYNEQFF. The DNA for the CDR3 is TGCAGTGCAGGAGAGGCGGCCTACAATGAGCAGTTCTTC.

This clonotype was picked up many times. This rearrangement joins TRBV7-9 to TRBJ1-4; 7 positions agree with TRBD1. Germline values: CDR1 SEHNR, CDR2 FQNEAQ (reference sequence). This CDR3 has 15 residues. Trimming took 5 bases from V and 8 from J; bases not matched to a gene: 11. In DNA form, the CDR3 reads TGTGCCAGCAGCCCCCCACAGGGGCGGAGGGAAAAACTGTTTTTT. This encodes CASSPPQGRREKLFF. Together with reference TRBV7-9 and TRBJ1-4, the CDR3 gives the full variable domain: DTGVSQNPRHKITKRGQNVTFRCDPISEHNRLYWYRQTLGQGPEFLTYFQNEAQLEKSRLLSDRFSAERPKGSFSTLEIQRTEQGDSAMYLCASSPPQGRREKLFFGSGTQLSVL.

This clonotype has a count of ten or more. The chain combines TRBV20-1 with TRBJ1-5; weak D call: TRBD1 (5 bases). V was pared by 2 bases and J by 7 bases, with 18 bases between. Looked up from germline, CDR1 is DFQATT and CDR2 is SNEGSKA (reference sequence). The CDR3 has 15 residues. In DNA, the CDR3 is TGCAGTGCTAGAAGGGACTCGAACACGGGACAGCCCCAGCATTTT. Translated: CSARRDSNTGQPQHF.

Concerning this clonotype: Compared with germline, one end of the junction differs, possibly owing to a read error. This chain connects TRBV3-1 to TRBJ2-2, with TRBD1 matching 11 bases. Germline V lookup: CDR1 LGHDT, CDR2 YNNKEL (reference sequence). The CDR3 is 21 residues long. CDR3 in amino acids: CASNQDVPGQGVLGNSGELFF. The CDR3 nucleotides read TGTGCCAGCAACCAAGATGTTCCGGGACAGGGGGTTCTCGGGAACTCCGGGGAGCTGTTTTTT. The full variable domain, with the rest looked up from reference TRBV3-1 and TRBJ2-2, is DTAVSQTPKYLVTQMGNDKSIKCEQNLGHDTMYWYKQDSKKFLKIMFSYNNKELIINETVPNRFSPKSPDKAHLNLHINSLELGDSAVYFCASNQDVPGQGVLGNSGELFFGEGSRLTVL.